The next 24 T cell receptor beta chains were all read from a single sample in a study of CD8 T cells in ankylosing spondylitis. Findings of the study overall: What appeared characteristic of ankylosing spondylitis blood was a TCR beta motif of eight highly homologous variants.

MiXCR, applied by TCRdb to the 5' RACE reads, yields one record per CDR3 protein. The sample comprises almost 400,000 distinct CDR3 sequences, 20% to 25% of which are singletons, and around 17% rests with the top ten. Their target antigens are unknown. Material for sequencing was blood, either unsorted or a sorted T cell fraction (not recorded which). The receptors come from a male donor with ankylosing spondylitis.

The V and J genes are TRBV21-1 and TRBJ2-1; TRBD2, the D gene given by the table, was not confirmed from the DNA. TRBV21-1 is described as a pseudogene. This CDR3 is built from 16 residues. The CDR3 region has the DNA TGTGCCAGCAGTAAGTACCGGGACCAGTCCTACAATGAGCAGTTCTTC. It specifies CASSKYRDQSYNEQFF.

This clonotype has just a few counts. V and J are TRBV6-5 and TRBJ1-5, with 11 nucleotides matching TRBD1. The V gene end was trimmed by 0 bases and the J gene end by 7 bases; junction bases not matched to a gene: 11. Germline values: CDR1 MNHEY, CDR2 SVGAGI. The CDR3 runs to 18 residues. Here the CDR3 reads CASSYSRPGTGGRQPQHF. CDR3 sequence (DNA): TGTGCCAGCAGTTACTCCCGCCCCGGGACAGGGGGTAGGCAGCCCCAGCATTTT.

This clonotype was detected a few times. This rearrangement joins TRBV6-1 to TRBJ2-3, with 9 bases that match TRBD2. CDR3 length equals 15 residues. Looked up from germline, CDR1 is MNHNS and CDR2 is SASEGT. The trim removed 8 bases at V and 4 bases at J, leaving 10 bases unmatched. Written as DNA, the CDR3 is TGTGCCAGCTTCGTTAGCGGGAGAGGGGCAGATACGCAGTATTTT. The encoded protein is CASFVSGRGADTQYF.

V is TRBV12-3 or TRBV12-4 and J is TRBJ2-1; TRBD1 agrees at 7 bases. The CDR3 totals 17 residues. The V gene end was trimmed by 6 bases and the J gene end by 1 base; junction bases not matched to a gene: 12. The CDR3 sequence: CASSPGVGDRSYNEQFF. The CDR3, as DNA: TGTGCCAGCAGCCCCGGGGTAGGGGACAGATCCTACAATGAGCAGTTCTTC.

The chain carries TRBV5-1 and TRBJ1-2; TRBD1 matches at 9 bases. Per the germline V gene, CDR1 is SGHRS and CDR2 is YFSETQ. V lost 5 bases and J lost 3; bases outside the gene matches: 5. There are 14 residues in the CDR3. CDR3 loop: CASRAGQGDYGYTF. For the CDR3, the DNA is TGCGCCAGCAGGGCGGGACAGGGCGACTATGGCTACACCTTC.

This clonotype was detected a few times. The rearrangement links TRBV12-3 or TRBV12-4 to TRBJ1-5; a possible D gene is TRBD1 (5 bases). CDR3 length: 17 residues. V was trimmed by 6 bases and J by 0 bases, leaving 18 bases between them. The CDR3 is CASSPDRTYYSNQPQHF. The DNA of the CDR3 is TGTGCCAGCAGCCCTGATCGGACATATTATAGCAATCAGCCCCAGCATTTT.

This clonotype was counted between two and nine times. The gene calls are TRBV21-1 and TRBJ1-1; the table assigns TRBD1, which was not confirmed against the DNA. TRBV21-1 is flagged as a pseudogene. The CDR3 is made up of 15 amino acids. The CDR3 DNA reads TGTGCCAGCAGCATCCCCAAGGGGGCGGACACTGAAGCTTTCTTT. Encoded protein: CASSIPKGADTEAFF.

The rearrangement links TRBV18 to TRBJ2-7; D is perhaps TRBD2 (6 bases). The ends were cut back, 8 bases at V and 0 bases at J, with 14 bases in the middle. The CDR3 totals 14 residues. Per germline, CDR1 KGHSH and CDR2 LQKENI. CDR3 sequence (DNA): TGTGCCAGCGCGTCGGGGACTGGCTCCTACGAGCAGTACTTC. Translation gives CASASGTGSYEQYF.

This clonotype appeared a few times. The chain links TRBV4-1 to TRBJ1-5; unclear D gene. There are 16 residues in the CDR3. V was trimmed by 4 bases and J by 6 bases, leaving 19 bases between them. Looked up from germline, CDR1 is MGHRA and CDR2 is YSYEKL. The CDR3 region is CASSLIETLDGQPQHF. In DNA form, the CDR3 reads TGCGCCAGCAGCCTAATTGAGACTCTTGATGGTCAGCCCCAGCATTTT.

This chain links TRBV7-2 with TRBJ2-5, with 13 bases fitting TRBD2. V trimming: 6 bases; J trimming: 4 bases; junction bases outside the gene matches: 11. Germline-derived CDR1 and CDR2 are SGHTA and FQGNSA. The CDR3 contains 17 residues. CDR3 DNA sequence: TGTGCCAGCAGTTATAGACTAGCGGGAGGTTGGGGAGAGACCCAGTACTTC. Its protein product is CASSYRLAGGWGETQYF. Filled out from reference TRBV7-2 and TRBJ2-5, the complete variable domain reads GAGVSQSPSNKVTEKGKDVELRCDPISGHTALYWYRQSLGQGLEFLIYFQGNSAPDKSGLPSDRFSAERTGGSVSTLTIQRTQQEDSAVYLCASSYRLAGGWGETQYFGPGTRLLVL.

This clonotype was counted a few times. This chain links TRBV24-1 with TRBJ1-5; TRBD1 might be the D (5 bases). The germline V gene has CDR1 KGHDR and CDR2 SFDVKD. V was shortened by 0 bases and J by 0 bases, with 17 bases between the two germline ends. The CDR3 spans 19 residues. DNA for the CDR3: TGTGCCACCAGTGATTTGAGGCGGGACGGACCCTATAGCAATCAGCCCCAGCATTTT. It specifies CATSDLRRDGPYSNQPQHF.

This clonotype was counted at least ten times. J is TRBJ2-7 and V is TRBV29-1; unclear D gene. This CDR3 is built from 14 residues. CDR1 and CDR2 from the germline V gene are SQVTM and ANQGSEA. Trimming cost V 2 bases and J 0 bases, with 11 bases left between them. CDR3 nucleotide sequence: TGCAGCGTTGAAAGGGATCCTAACTCCTACGAGCAGTACTTC. It encodes CSVERDPNSYEQYF.

The chain links TRBV5-1 to TRBJ2-5; D is ambiguous. Germline assignment: CDR1 SGHRS and CDR2 YFSETQ. CDR3 length: 13 residues. Trimming shortened V by 5 bases and J by 5 bases, and 13 bases separated the two germline ends. The CDR3: CASRTRPEETQYF. CDR3 nucleotide sequence: TGCGCCAGCAGAACCCGTCCGGAGGAGACCCAGTACTTC.

The CDR3 here is CASSFERGVTDTQYF. The CDR3 region has the DNA TGTGCCAGCAGCTTCGAGCGGGGAGTCACAGATACGCAGTATTTT. V usage is TRBV7-2 and J usage is TRBJ2-3; 7 bases line up with TRBD2. The V and J ends lost 3 bases and 2 bases, in that order; junction bases with no gene match: 5. The CDR3 is 15 residues long. Germline values: CDR1 SGHTA, CDR2 FQGNSA.

The gene calls are TRBV5-1 and TRBJ2-1; no firm D call. The CDR3 runs to 13 residues. Germline V gene lookup returns CDR1 SGHRS and CDR2 YFSETQ. The ends were cut back, 5 bases at V and 6 bases at J, with 12 bases in the middle. CDR3 amino acids: CASRPFQANEQFF. For the CDR3, the DNA is TGCGCCAGCAGGCCCTTCCAAGCCAATGAGCAGTTCTTC.

This clonotype has just one count. This chain links TRBV3-1 with TRBJ1-5, with D unclear. Germline CDR1 and CDR2: LGHDT and YNNKEL (reference sequence). This CDR3 has 14 amino acids. V was clipped by 3 bases and J by 5 bases, with 11 bases between them. DNA of the CDR3: TGTGCCAGCAGCCACCAGTATCGGCATCAGCCCCAGCATTTT. Its protein is CASSHQYRHQPQHF.

The chain uses TRBV5-5 and TRBJ2-1; D is possibly TRBD2 (5 bases). Trimming pared 3 bases from V and 4 bases from J, leaving 17 bases between. CDR3 size: 16 residues. Germline loops: CDR1 SGHKS, CDR2 YYEKEE (reference sequence). Here the CDR3 DNA reads TGTGCCAGCAGCTCCACAACCGGACTGGGGTACAATGAGCAGTTCTTC. Its protein product is CASSSTTGLGYNEQFF.

The chain carries TRBV11-3 and TRBJ2-3, with D perhaps matching TRBD2 (5 bases). Trimming took 5 bases from V and 2 from J, leaving 11 bases between them. The CDR3 sequence is 14 residues long. In germline, CDR1 is SGHNT, CDR2 YENEEA. The CDR3 DNA sequence: TGTGCCAGCAGCCAAGACTACTACACAGATACGCAGTATTTT. It codes for CASSQDYYTDTQYF. The full variable domain, rest sourced from reference TRBV11-3 and TRBJ2-3, is EAGVVQSPRYKIIEKKQPVAFWCNPISGHNTLYWYLQNLGQGPELLIRYENEEAVDDSQLPKDRFSAERLKGVDSTLKIQPAELGDSAVYLCASSQDYYTDTQYFGPGTRLTVL.

This sequence joins TRBV6-2 or TRBV6-3 and TRBJ2-2; 10 bases fit TRBD2. J gave up 7 bases and V 7 bases, and 6 bases lay outside the gene matches. This CDR3 is built from 14 residues. Germline V lookup: CDR1 MNHEY, CDR2 SVGEGT. In nucleotides, the CDR3 is TGTGCCAGCACTCTAGCGGGAGTGGACGGGGAGCTGTTTTTT. This encodes CASTLAGVDGELFF.

The V call is TRBV10-3, the J call TRBJ1-1; D possibly corresponds to TRBD1 (6 bases). V lost 4 bases, J lost 1 base, and 10 bases lay in between. The CDR3 is 14 amino acids. The germline V gene encodes CDR1 ENHRY and CDR2 SYGVKD. For the CDR3, the DNA is TGTGCCATCAGTGCGGGACACCAGAACACTGAAGCTTTCTTT. It specifies CAISAGHQNTEAFF.

The gene calls are TRBV10-3 and TRBJ2-5, with 10 bases aligning to TRBD1. The CDR3 runs to 16 residues. V was clipped by 8 bases and J by 1 base; unmatched bases: 10. CDR1 and CDR2 (germline): ENHRY, SYGVKD. CDR3 sequence: CAIASTGQGSQETQYF. CDR3 coding DNA: TGTGCCATCGCAAGCACGGGACAGGGGTCCCAAGAGACCCAGTACTTC.

This clonotype was counted a few times. This chain joins TRBV5-1 and TRBJ2-1; no clear D gene. The CDR3 totals 13 residues. CDR1 and CDR2 from the germline V gene are SGHRS and YFSETQ. The germline V and J ends were trimmed by 4 bases and 8 bases, with 13 bases remaining between them. Here the CDR3 DNA reads TGCGCCAGCAGCGCAGGAGAATTGGATGAGCAGTTCTTC. This translates into CASSAGELDEQFF.

This rearrangement joins TRBV10-3 to TRBJ2-2; D is uncertain. The germline V gene has CDR1 ENHRY and CDR2 SYGVKD. Trimming cost V 9 bases and J 2 bases, with 13 bases left between them. CDR3 length: 14 amino acids. The CDR3 sequence: CAISPNINTGELFF. DNA for the CDR3: TGTGCCATAAGCCCTAATATTAACACCGGGGAGCTGTTTTTT.

CDR3 sequence (DNA): TGTGCCAGCAGCCACGCCGGGACAGGGGTTAAGGAGCTGTTTTTT. Its translation: CASSHAGTGVKELFF. The chain is built from TRBV3-1 and TRBJ2-2; 10 nucleotides agree with TRBD1. Germline CDR1 is LGHDT and CDR2 is YNNKEL (reference sequence). J lost 10 bases, V lost 3 bases, and 8 bases had no gene match. This CDR3 has 15 residues.